Listed below are T cell receptor beta chains from one sample, sequenced in a study of blood T cell repertoires in COVID-19. Sequencing was performed with immunoSEQ multiplex PCR; in TCRdb, only in-frame clones are kept and a portion is missing. The sample comprises some 150,000 clones, 65% to 90% of which are singletons, and 12% rests with the top ten. The specimen was peripheral blood. Source of these receptors: a woman aged 55-69 years with COVID-19, enrolled during active disease. Both conserved end residues are part of each CDR3. The D gene is left open where the match is weak. Size is omitted from some rows. Given values are once, few, many or a class for expanded clones.

abundance: .; v_gene: TRBV3-1/TRBV3-2; d_gene: TRBD1; len: 13; j_gene: TRBJ1-1; CDR3aa: CASSQRDRGYAFF; CDR3nt: TGTGCCAGCAGCCAACGCGACAGGGGTTATGCTTTCTTT
abundance: few; v_gene: TRBV7-9; d_gene: .; len: 15; j_gene: TRBJ1-3; CDR3aa: CASSFNTGTGNTIYF; CDR3nt: TGTGCCAGCAGCTTCAACACAGGGACTGGAAACACCATATATTTT
abundance: .; v_gene: TRBV28; d_gene: .; len: 12; j_gene: TRBJ1-1; CDR3aa: CASSPRVTEAFF; CDR3nt: TGTGCCAGCAGCCCCAGGGTTACTGAAGCTTTCTTT
abundance: .; v_gene: TRBV3-1/TRBV3-2; d_gene: .; len: 13; j_gene: TRBJ1-5; CDR3aa: CASSQDSEGPQHF; CDR3nt: TGTGCCAGCAGCCAAGACTCCGAGGGGCCCCAGCATTTT
abundance: .; v_gene: TRBV6-5; d_gene: .; len: 13; j_gene: TRBJ1-2; CDR3aa: CASSADRNYGYTF; CDR3nt: TGTGCCAGCAGCGCAGACAGGAACTATGGCTACACCTTC
abundance: .; v_gene: TRBV27; d_gene: .; len: 13; j_gene: TRBJ2-7; CDR3aa: CASRPLEGYEQYF; CDR3nt: TGTGCCAGCAGACCGCTTGAGGGCTACGAGCAGTACTTC
abundance: .; v_gene: TRBV9; d_gene: .; len: 13; j_gene: TRBJ2-5; CDR3aa: CASSVVEGETQYF; CDR3nt: TGTGCCAGCAGCGTAGTGGAGGGAGAGACCCAGTACTTC
abundance: few; v_gene: TRBV19; d_gene: TRBD2; len: 13; j_gene: TRBJ2-3; CDR3aa: CATRDYSTDTQYF; CDR3nt: TGTGCCACTCGGGACTATTCCACAGATACGCAGTATTTT
abundance: .; v_gene: TRBV5-1; d_gene: TRBD1; len: 15; j_gene: TRBJ2-1; CDR3aa: CASSSGLTGYNEQFF; CDR3nt: TGCGCCAGCAGCTCCGGATTGACAGGGTACAATGAGCAGTTCTTC
abundance: .; v_gene: TRBV2; d_gene: .; len: 15; j_gene: TRBJ1-3; CDR3aa: CASSERVNSGNTIYF; CDR3nt: TGTGCCAGCAGTGAAAGAGTGAACTCTGGAAACACCATATATTTT
abundance: few; v_gene: TRBV19; d_gene: .; len: 14; j_gene: TRBJ2-1; CDR3aa: CASSPSIVSEEQFF; CDR3nt: TGTGCCAGTAGTCCCTCAATAGTTAGCGAGGAACAGTTCTTC
abundance: .; v_gene: TRBV19; d_gene: TRBD1; len: 15; j_gene: TRBJ1-4; CDR3aa: CASSPRTGGREKLFF; CDR3nt: TGTGCCAGTAGTCCCAGGACAGGCGGGCGTGAAAAACTGTTTTTT
abundance: .; v_gene: TRBV9; d_gene: TRBD2; len: 16; j_gene: TRBJ2-1; CDR3aa: CASSAQGASGRNEQFF; CDR3nt: TGTGCCAGCAGCGCCCAGGGGGCTAGCGGGAGGAATGAGCAGTTCTTC
abundance: .; v_gene: TRBV5-1; d_gene: TRBD1; len: 14; j_gene: TRBJ2-3; CDR3aa: CASSLQGHQDTQYF; CDR3nt: TGCGCCAGCAGCCTACAGGGGCATCAAGATACGCAGTATTTT
abundance: .; v_gene: TRBV7-8; d_gene: .; len: 13; j_gene: TRBJ1-1; CDR3aa: CASSFTGNTEAFF; CDR3nt: TGTGCCAGCAGCTTTACAGGGAACACTGAAGCTTTCTTT
abundance: .; v_gene: TRBV12-3/TRBV12-4; d_gene: .; len: 13; j_gene: TRBJ1-1; CDR3aa: CASGFRGNTEAFF; CDR3nt: TGTGCCAGCGGCTTCCGGGGGAACACTGAAGCTTTCTTT
abundance: .; v_gene: TRBV18; d_gene: .; len: 14; j_gene: TRBJ2-3; CDR3aa: CASSPQGGTDTQYF; CDR3nt: TGTGCCAGCTCACCTCAGGGTGGCACAGATACGCAGTATTTT
abundance: few; v_gene: TRBV7-9; d_gene: TRBD2; len: 16; j_gene: TRBJ2-1; CDR3aa: CASSLGWTSAISEQFF; CDR3nt: TGTGCCAGCAGCTTAGGATGGACTAGCGCAATCAGTGAGCAGTTCTTC
abundance: .; v_gene: TRBV5-1; d_gene: TRBD1; len: 17; j_gene: TRBJ1-3; CDR3aa: CASSLDPGQGAGNTIYF; CDR3nt: TGCGCCAGCAGCTTGGACCCGGGACAGGGGGCTGGAAACACCATATATTTT
abundance: .; v_gene: TRBV6-1; d_gene: .; len: 13; j_gene: TRBJ1-2; CDR3aa: CASSEVLSYGYTF; CDR3nt: TGTGCCAGCAGTGAGGTACTATCCTATGGCTACACCTTC
abundance: .; v_gene: TRBV11-2; d_gene: TRBD2; len: 15; j_gene: TRBJ2-3; CDR3aa: CASSTGLAGRDTQYF; CDR3nt: TGTGCCAGCAGCACGGGACTAGCGGGGAGGGATACGCAGTATTTT
abundance: .; v_gene: TRBV10-3; d_gene: .; len: 14; j_gene: TRBJ2-3; CDR3aa: CAIARGIVTDTQYF; CDR3nt: TGTGCCATTGCGCGCGGGATCGTTACAGATACGCAGTATTTT
abundance: .; v_gene: TRBV19; d_gene: .; len: 12; j_gene: TRBJ1-1; CDR3aa: CASRTANTEAFF; CDR3nt: TGTGCCAGTAGGACAGCTAACACTGAAGCTTTCTTT
abundance: .; v_gene: TRBV5-6; d_gene: TRBD1; len: 15; j_gene: TRBJ2-2; CDR3aa: CASSFRTGGYGELFF; CDR3nt: TGTGCCAGCAGCTTTAGGACAGGGGGCTACGGGGAGCTGTTTTTT
abundance: .; v_gene: TRBV5-1; d_gene: TRBD1; len: 14; j_gene: TRBJ1-4; CDR3aa: CASSVDRVYEKLFF; CDR3nt: TGCGCCAGCAGCGTGGACAGGGTTTATGAAAAACTGTTTTTT
abundance: few; v_gene: TRBV7-2; d_gene: TRBD1; len: 12; j_gene: TRBJ1-1; CDR3aa: CASSSRQGSAFF; CDR3nt: TGTGCCAGCAGCTCACGACAGGGTTCCGCTTTCTTT
abundance: .; v_gene: TRBV6-5; d_gene: TRBD1; len: 13; j_gene: TRBJ2-1; CDR3aa: CACIQGADDEQFF; CDR3nt: TGTGCCTGCATACAGGGGGCGGACGATGAGCAGTTCTTC
abundance: few; v_gene: TRBV2; d_gene: .; len: 14; j_gene: TRBJ1-2; CDR3aa: CASSEGAGRGGYTF; CDR3nt: TGTGCCAGCAGTGAAGGGGCAGGGAGGGGCGGCTACACCTTC
abundance: few; v_gene: TRBV9; d_gene: .; len: 13; j_gene: TRBJ2-3; CDR3aa: CASSVRGGDTQYF; CDR3nt: TGTGCCAGCAGCGTACGCGGCGGAGATACGCAGTATTTT
abundance: .; v_gene: TRBV6-5; d_gene: TRBD1; len: 16; j_gene: TRBJ1-2; CDR3aa: CASRYKPGTGNDGYTF; CDR3nt: TGTGCCAGCAGATACAAACCCGGGACAGGGAATGATGGCTACACCTTC
abundance: .; v_gene: TRBV5-1; d_gene: .; len: 13; j_gene: TRBJ2-7; CDR3aa: CASSLDRTYEQYF; CDR3nt: TGCGCCAGCAGCTTGGACAGGACCTACGAGCAGTACTTC
abundance: .; v_gene: TRBV18; d_gene: .; len: 16; j_gene: TRBJ1-1; CDR3aa: CASSPDRLSMNTEAFF; CDR3nt: TGTGCCAGCTCGCCAGACAGGTTATCCATGAACACTGAAGCTTTCTTT
abundance: .; v_gene: TRBV11-2; d_gene: .; len: 14; j_gene: TRBJ2-5; CDR3aa: CASSLLPGLETQYF; CDR3nt: TGTGCCAGCAGCCTTCTTCCGGGTTTGGAGACCCAGTACTTC
abundance: .; v_gene: TRBV7-6; d_gene: TRBD1; len: 16; j_gene: TRBJ1-3; CDR3aa: CASSSPGQGVGNTIYF; CDR3nt: TGTGCCAGCAGCTCCCCGGGACAGGGAGTTGGAAACACCATATATTTT
abundance: .; v_gene: TRBV10-3; d_gene: .; len: 13; j_gene: TRBJ1-1; CDR3aa: CAISDRGQSEAFF; CDR3nt: TGTGCCATCAGTGATAGGGGACAATCTGAAGCTTTCTTT
abundance: .; v_gene: TRBV30; d_gene: TRBD2; len: 14; j_gene: TRBJ2-1; CDR3aa: CAWSTSGSRDEQFF; CDR3nt: TGTGCCTGGAGTACTAGCGGGAGTAGAGATGAGCAGTTCTTC
abundance: .; v_gene: TRBV15; d_gene: .; len: 12; j_gene: TRBJ2-3; CDR3aa: CAASGHTDTQYF; CDR3nt: TGTGCCGCCAGCGGCCACACAGATACGCAGTATTTT
abundance: .; v_gene: TRBV3-1/TRBV3-2; d_gene: .; len: 14; j_gene: TRBJ2-3; CDR3aa: CASSQFTPTDTQYF; CDR3nt: TGTGCCAGCAGCCAATTTACTCCTACAGATACGCAGTATTTT
abundance: .; v_gene: TRBV5-1; d_gene: .; len: 13; j_gene: TRBJ1-1; CDR3aa: CASGWAGNTEAFF; CDR3nt: TGCGCCAGCGGATGGGCGGGGAACACTGAAGCTTTCTTT
abundance: .; v_gene: TRBV6-5; d_gene: TRBD2; len: 16; j_gene: TRBJ2-7; CDR3aa: CASSLGASGRSYEQYF; CDR3nt: TGTGCCAGCAGTTTGGGTGCTAGCGGGAGGTCCTACGAGCAGTACTTC
abundance: few; v_gene: TRBV6-2/TRBV6-3; d_gene: TRBD1; len: 14; j_gene: TRBJ1-2; CDR3aa: CASSETGGLGGYTF; CDR3nt: TGTGCCAGCAGCGAGACAGGGGGTTTAGGTGGCTACACCTTC
abundance: .; v_gene: TRBV27; d_gene: TRBD2; len: 15; j_gene: TRBJ2-7; CDR3aa: CASSHPRAGEYEQYF; CDR3nt: TGTGCCAGCAGCCACCCGAGGGCGGGAGAGTACGAGCAGTACTTC
abundance: .; v_gene: TRBV11-2; d_gene: TRBD2; len: 18; j_gene: TRBJ2-4; CDR3aa: CASSLDSQLAGAKNIQYF; CDR3nt: TGTGCCAGCAGCTTAGATTCCCAACTAGCGGGGGCTAAAAACATTCAGTACTTC
abundance: .; v_gene: TRBV6-2/TRBV6-3; d_gene: TRBD1; len: 12; j_gene: TRBJ2-3; CDR3aa: CASSWGTGPAYF; CDR3nt: TGTGCCAGCAGTTGGGGGACAGGGCCCGCGTATTTT
abundance: .; v_gene: TRBV19; d_gene: TRBD2; len: 17; j_gene: TRBJ2-7; CDR3aa: CASSALSGTSLSYEQYF; CDR3nt: TGTGCCAGTAGTGCCCTGTCCGGGACTAGCCTTTCCTACGAGCAGTACTTC
abundance: few; v_gene: TRBV13; d_gene: TRBD1; len: 15; j_gene: TRBJ2-7; CDR3aa: CASSSSGQGLNEQYF; CDR3nt: TGTGCCAGCAGCTCTTCGGGACAGGGATTAAACGAGCAGTACTTC
abundance: .; v_gene: TRBV29-1; d_gene: TRBD2; len: 13; j_gene: TRBJ2-7; CDR3aa: CSALSGSSNEQYF; CDR3nt: TGCAGCGCCCTAAGCGGGAGTTCCAACGAGCAGTACTTC
abundance: once; v_gene: TRBV5-1; d_gene: TRBD1; len: 14; j_gene: TRBJ2-2; CDR3aa: CASSFMTGAGELFF; CDR3nt: TGCGCCAGCAGCTTCATGACAGGGGCCGGGGAGCTGTTTTTT
abundance: .; v_gene: TRBV27; d_gene: .; len: 16; j_gene: TRBJ2-5; CDR3aa: CASSQGVTGGQETQYF; CDR3nt: TGTGCCAGCAGCCAAGGGGTCACCGGGGGCCAAGAGACCCAGTACTTC
abundance: once; v_gene: TRBV6-5; d_gene: .; len: 13; j_gene: TRBJ1-5; CDR3aa: CASRKGGNQPQHF; CDR3nt: TGTGCCAGCAGGAAAGGGGGCAATCAGCCCCAGCATTTT
abundance: .; v_gene: TRBV18; d_gene: .; len: 14; j_gene: TRBJ1-2; CDR3aa: CASSPPTRGYGYTF; CDR3nt: TGTGCCAGCTCACCACCCACCCGGGGCTATGGCTACACCTTC
abundance: few; v_gene: TRBV14; d_gene: .; len: 13; j_gene: TRBJ1-2; CDR3aa: CASSQSLGYGYTF; CDR3nt: TGTGCCAGCAGCCAGTCCCTCGGCTATGGCTACACCTTC
abundance: .; v_gene: TRBV11-2; d_gene: TRBD1; len: 14; j_gene: TRBJ1-6; CDR3aa: CASSDRATGSPLHF; CDR3nt: TGTGCCAGCAGCGACAGGGCCACGGGATCACCCCTCCACTTT
abundance: .; v_gene: TRBV3-1/TRBV3-2; d_gene: TRBD2; len: 16; j_gene: TRBJ2-5; CDR3aa: CASSLLAGGYQETQYF; CDR3nt: TGTGCCAGCAGCCTGCTAGCGGGAGGGTACCAAGAGACCCAGTACTTC
abundance: .; v_gene: TRBV6-6; d_gene: .; len: 14; j_gene: TRBJ2-1; CDR3aa: CASREDGRYNEQFF; CDR3nt: TGTGCCAGCAGGGAGGACGGTAGATACAATGAGCAGTTCTTC
abundance: .; v_gene: TRBV27; d_gene: .; len: 14; j_gene: TRBJ2-3; CDR3aa: CASSLKRDTDTQYF; CDR3nt: TGTGCCAGCAGTTTAAAGCGTGACACAGATACGCAGTATTTT
abundance: once; v_gene: TRBV2; d_gene: .; len: 15; j_gene: TRBJ1-6; CDR3aa: CASRGEYSYNSPLHF; CDR3nt: TGTGCCAGCAGGGGAGAATACTCCTATAATTCACCCCTCCACTTT
abundance: .; v_gene: TRBV18; d_gene: TRBD1; len: 15; j_gene: TRBJ2-2; CDR3aa: CASSPGTGSPGELFF; CDR3nt: TGTGCCAGCTCACCAGGGACAGGGAGCCCCGGGGAGCTGTTTTTT
abundance: few; v_gene: TRBV28; d_gene: .; len: 14; j_gene: TRBJ1-1; CDR3aa: CASSGQPKNTEAFF; CDR3nt: TGTGCCAGCAGCGGACAGCCGAAGAACACTGAAGCTTTCTTT